This TCR beta chain was observed in a study of T cell repertoires in cytomegalovirus infection. The CDR3 runs 17 residues. CDR1 and CDR2 (germline): DFQATT, SNEGSKA (reference sequence). Between the trimmed V and J ends, which lost 0 bases and 0 bases, there was a span of 12 bases. One entry per CDR3 protein results from TCRdb running MiXCR on the reads. The sample lists 900,000 to 950,000 distinct CDR3 sequences; about 33% were seen once. With regard to this clonotype: Antigen: not known.

The receptor was derived from a human donor in good health (CMV status not recorded). Some clones in this sample may be carry-over from other donors' samples. Sample: cultured CD8+ T cells from PBMCs, taken from culture after CMV antigen stimulation. The chain joins TRBV20-1 to TRBJ2-6; no clear D. Here the CDR3 DNA reads TGCAGTGCTAGAGATGGGCTGGATCCCTCTGGGGCCAACGTCCTGACTTTC. Its protein product is CSARDGLDPSGANVLTF.